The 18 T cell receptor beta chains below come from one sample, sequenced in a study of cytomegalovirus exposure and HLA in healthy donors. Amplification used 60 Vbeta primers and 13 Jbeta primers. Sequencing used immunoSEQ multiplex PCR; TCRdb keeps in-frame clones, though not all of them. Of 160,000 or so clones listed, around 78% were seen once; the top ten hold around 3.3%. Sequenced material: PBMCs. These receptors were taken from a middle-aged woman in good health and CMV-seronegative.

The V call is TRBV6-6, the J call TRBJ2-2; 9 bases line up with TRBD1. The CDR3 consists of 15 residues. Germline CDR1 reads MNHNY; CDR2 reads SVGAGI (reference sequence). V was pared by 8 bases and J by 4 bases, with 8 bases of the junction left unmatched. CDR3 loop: CASGNPGQGTGELFF. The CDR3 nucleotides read TGTGCCAGCGGGAATCCGGGACAGGGCACCGGGGAGCTGTTTTTT.

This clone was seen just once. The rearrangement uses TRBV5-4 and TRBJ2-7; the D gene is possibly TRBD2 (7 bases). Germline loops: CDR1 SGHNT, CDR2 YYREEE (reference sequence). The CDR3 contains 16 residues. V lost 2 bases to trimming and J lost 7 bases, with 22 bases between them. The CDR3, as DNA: TGTGCCAGCAGCTTAGACGTGGGGGCGGGGGAGGATGAGCAGTACTTC. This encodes CASSLDVGAGEDEQYF.

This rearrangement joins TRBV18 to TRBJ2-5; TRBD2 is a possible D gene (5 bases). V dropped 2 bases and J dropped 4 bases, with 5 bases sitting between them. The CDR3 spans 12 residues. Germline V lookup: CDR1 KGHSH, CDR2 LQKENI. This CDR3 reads CASSPEGETQYF. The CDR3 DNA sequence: TGTGCCAGCTCACCAGAGGGAGAGACCCAGTACTTC. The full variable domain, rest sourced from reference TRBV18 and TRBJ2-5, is NAGVMQNPRHLVRRRGQEARLRCSPMKGHSHVYWYRQLPEEGLKFMVYLQKENIIDESGMPKERFSAEFPKEGPSILRIQQVVRGDSAAYFCASSPEGETQYFGPGTRLLVL.

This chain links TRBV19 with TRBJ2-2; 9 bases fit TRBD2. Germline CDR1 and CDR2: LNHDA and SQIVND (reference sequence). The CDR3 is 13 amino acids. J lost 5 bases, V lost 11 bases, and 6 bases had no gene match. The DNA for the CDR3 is TGTGCCTGCGGGCGGGGGGGAACCGGGGAGCTGTTTTTT. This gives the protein CACGRGGTGELFF.

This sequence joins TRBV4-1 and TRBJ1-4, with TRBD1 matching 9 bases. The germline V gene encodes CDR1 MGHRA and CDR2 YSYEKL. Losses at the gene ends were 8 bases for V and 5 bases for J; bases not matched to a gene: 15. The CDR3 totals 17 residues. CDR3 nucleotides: TGCGCCAGCCGCACCACGACAGGGGGATCTCTGAATGAAAAACTGTTTTTT. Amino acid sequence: CASRTTTGGSLNEKLFF.

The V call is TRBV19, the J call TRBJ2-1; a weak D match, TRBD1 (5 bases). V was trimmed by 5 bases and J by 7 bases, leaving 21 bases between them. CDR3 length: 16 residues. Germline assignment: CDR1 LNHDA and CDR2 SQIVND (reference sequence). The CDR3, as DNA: TGTGCCAGTAGTTCGCCGGGCGGACCCAAGGGGAATGAGCAGTTCTTC. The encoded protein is CASSSPGGPKGNEQFF.

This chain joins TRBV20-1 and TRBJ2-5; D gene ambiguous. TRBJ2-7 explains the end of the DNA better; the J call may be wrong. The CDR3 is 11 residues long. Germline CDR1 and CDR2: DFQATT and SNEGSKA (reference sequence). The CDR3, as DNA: TGCAGTGCTAGAGATCCCCACGAGCAGTACTTC. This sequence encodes CSARDPHEQYF.

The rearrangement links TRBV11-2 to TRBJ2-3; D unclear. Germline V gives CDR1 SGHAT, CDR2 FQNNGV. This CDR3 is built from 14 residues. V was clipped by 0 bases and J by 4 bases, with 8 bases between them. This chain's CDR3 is CASSLDLPADTQYF. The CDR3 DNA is TGTGCCAGCAGCTTAGATCTCCCCGCAGATACGCAGTATTTT.

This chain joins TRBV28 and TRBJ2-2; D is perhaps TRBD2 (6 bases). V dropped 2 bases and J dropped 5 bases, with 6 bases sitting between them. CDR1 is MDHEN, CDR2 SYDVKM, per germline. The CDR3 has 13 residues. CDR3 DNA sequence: TGTGCCAGCAGTTTAGGGGGGACCGGGGAGCTGTTTTTT. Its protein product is CASSLGGTGELFF.

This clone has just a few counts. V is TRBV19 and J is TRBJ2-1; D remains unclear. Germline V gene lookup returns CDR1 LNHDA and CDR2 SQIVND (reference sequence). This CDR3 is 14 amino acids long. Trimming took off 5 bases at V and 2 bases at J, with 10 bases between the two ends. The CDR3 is CASSSIIPYNEQFF. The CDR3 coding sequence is TGTGCCAGTAGTTCTATCATTCCCTACAATGAGCAGTTCTTC. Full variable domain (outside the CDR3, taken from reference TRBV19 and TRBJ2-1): DGGITQSPKYLFRKEGQNVTLSCEQNLNHDAMYWYRQDPGQGLRLIYYSQIVNDFQKGDIAEGYSVSREKKESFPLTVTSAQKNPTAFYLCASSSIIPYNEQFFGPGTRLTVL.

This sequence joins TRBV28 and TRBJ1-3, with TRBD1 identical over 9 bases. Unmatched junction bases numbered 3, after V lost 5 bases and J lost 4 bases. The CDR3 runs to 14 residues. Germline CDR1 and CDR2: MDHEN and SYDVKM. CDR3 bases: TGTGCCAGCAGTGCTGGACAGGGGGGAAACACCATATATTTT. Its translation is CASSAGQGGNTIYF.

CDR3 bases: TGTGCCAGCAGTGAACCCGCCAGACAAAGGCCCAATGAGCAGTTCTTC. This translates into CASSEPARQRPNEQFF. J is TRBJ2-1 and V is TRBV6-1; D uncertain. V was pared by 2 bases and J by 6 bases, with 17 bases between. This CDR3 spans 16 amino acids. From germline, CDR1 is MNHNS and CDR2 SASEGT.

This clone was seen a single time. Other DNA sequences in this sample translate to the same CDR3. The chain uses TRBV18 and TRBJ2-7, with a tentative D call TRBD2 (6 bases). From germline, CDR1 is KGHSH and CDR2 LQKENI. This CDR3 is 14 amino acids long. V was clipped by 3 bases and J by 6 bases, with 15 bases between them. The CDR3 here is CASSPSGGEGEQYF. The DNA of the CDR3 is TGTGCCAGCTCACCGTCCGGGGGTGAGGGCGAGCAGTACTTC.

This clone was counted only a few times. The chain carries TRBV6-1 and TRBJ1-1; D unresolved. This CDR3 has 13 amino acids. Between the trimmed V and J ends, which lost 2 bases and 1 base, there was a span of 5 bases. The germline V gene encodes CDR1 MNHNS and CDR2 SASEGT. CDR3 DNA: TGTGCCAGCAGTGAACCCGGGAACACTGAAGCTTTCTTT. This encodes CASSEPGNTEAFF.

The CDR3 reads CASKPGQGILKNYGYTF. For the CDR3, the DNA is TGTGCCAGCAAACCGGGACAGGGGATACTTAAAAACTATGGCTACACCTTC. The chain has TRBV2 and TRBJ1-2; TRBD1 matches at 10 bases. The V segment lost 7 bases and the J segment 2 bases; nucleotides outside the gene matches: 13. Germline loops: CDR1 SNHLY, CDR2 FYNNEI. This CDR3 has 17 amino acids.

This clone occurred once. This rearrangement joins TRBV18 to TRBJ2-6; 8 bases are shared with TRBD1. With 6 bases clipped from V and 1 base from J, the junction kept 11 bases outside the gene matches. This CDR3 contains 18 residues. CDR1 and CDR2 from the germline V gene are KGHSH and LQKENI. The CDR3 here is CASSPIGQGRSGANVLTF. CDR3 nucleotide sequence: TGTGCCAGCTCGCCGATCGGACAGGGCCGATCTGGGGCCAACGTCCTGACTTTC.

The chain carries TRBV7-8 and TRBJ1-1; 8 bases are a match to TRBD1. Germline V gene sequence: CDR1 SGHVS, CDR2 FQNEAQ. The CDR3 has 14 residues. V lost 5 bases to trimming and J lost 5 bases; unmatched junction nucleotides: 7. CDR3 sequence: CASSPTTGETEAFF. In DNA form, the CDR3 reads TGTGCCAGCAGCCCAACGACAGGGGAAACTGAAGCTTTCTTT.

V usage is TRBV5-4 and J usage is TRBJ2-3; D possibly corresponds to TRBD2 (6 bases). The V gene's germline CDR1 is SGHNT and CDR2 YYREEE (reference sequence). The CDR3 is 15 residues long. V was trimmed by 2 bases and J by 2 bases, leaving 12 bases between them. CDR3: CASSFDWGVTDTQYF. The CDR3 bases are TGTGCCAGCAGCTTTGACTGGGGGGTCACAGATACGCAGTATTTT.